These 29 T cell receptor beta chains were all obtained from the same sample, sequenced in a study of blood T cell repertoires in COVID-19. The table came from immunoSEQ multiplex PCR; TCRdb's copy has only in-frame clones and leaves some out. The table lists about 220,000 clones, approximately 82% of them singletons. The sequencing input was peripheral blood. The receptor source for this set is a man aged 45-60 years with active or convalescent COVID-19.

The sample holds one count of this clone. The rearrangement joins TRBV4-1 to TRBJ2-1; 9 nucleotides line up with TRBD1. V was pared by 6 bases and J by 3 bases, with 3 bases of the junction left unmatched. This CDR3 is built from 14 residues. The germline V gene has CDR1 MGHRA and CDR2 YSYEKL. The CDR3: CASRGTGSYNEQFF. DNA of the CDR3: TGCGCCAGCAGGGGGACAGGGAGCTACAATGAGCAGTTCTTC.

Only a few counts were recorded for this clone. The chain employs TRBV20-1 and TRBJ2-1; 10 bases map to TRBD1. Germline-derived CDR1 and CDR2 are DFQATT and SNEGSKA (reference sequence). V lost 3 bases and J lost 6; bases outside the gene matches: 5. This CDR3 has 14 amino acids. CDR3 DNA sequence: TGCAGTGCTAGTATAGGGACAGGGGCCAATGAGCAGTTCTTC. Translated, it gives CSASIGTGANEQFF.

This sequence joins TRBV5-1 and TRBJ2-1; D is possibly TRBD1 (5 bases). Trimming shortened V by 0 bases and J by 9 bases, and 13 bases separated the two germline ends. This CDR3 is built from 14 residues. CDR1 is SGHRS, CDR2 YFSETQ, per germline. In DNA form, the CDR3 reads TGCGCCAGCAGCTTGGGGGAAACAAGGGGTGAGCAGTTCTTC. Protein product: CASSLGETRGEQFF.

The J gene is TRBJ2-1, the V gene TRBV29-1; TRBD2 aligns across 8 bases. The germline CDR1 and CDR2 sequences are SQVTM and ANQGSEA. Germline trimming cut 5 bases from V and 2 bases from J; bases unmatched to any gene: 5. The CDR3 is 14 residues long. CDR3 DNA: TGCAGCGTTTACGGACTAGCTACCTACAATGAGCAGTTCTTC. Translation gives CSVYGLATYNEQFF.

The chain couples TRBV15 to TRBJ1-2; D gene uncertain. The CDR3 is made up of 16 amino acids. CDR1 is LNHNV and CDR2 is YYDKDF in the germline V gene (reference sequence). Trimming took off 1 base at V and 2 bases at J, with 14 bases between the two ends. As DNA, the CDR3 is TGTGCCACCAGCAGAGGGCGGGAAGCTCGCAACTATGGCTACACCTTC. It codes for CATSRGREARNYGYTF.

This chain connects TRBV11-3 to TRBJ2-3; 8 nucleotides align to TRBD1. CDR1 SGHNT and CDR2 YENEEA come from the germline V gene. Trimming removed 5 bases from V and 0 bases from J; junction bases left unmatched: 4. The CDR3 covers 15 residues. For the CDR3, the DNA is TGTGCCAGCAGCACCCGGACAGGGAGCACAGATACGCAGTATTTT. Protein sequence: CASSTRTGSTDTQYF.

The CDR3 coding sequence is TGTGCCAGCAGCTCCCGGGACTCATCGTTGGAGACCCAGTACTTC. Encoded protein: CASSSRDSSLETQYF. The chain combines TRBV7-6 with TRBJ2-5; possibly TRBD2 for D (6 bases). V was cut by 4 bases and J by 5 bases, with 17 bases left in between. The CDR3 runs to 15 residues. CDR1 SGHVS and CDR2 FNYEAQ come from the germline V gene.

V gene TRBV19 combines with J gene TRBJ1-5; possible D gene TRBD1, 6 bases. V lost 10 bases and J lost 6, with 19 bases in between. The CDR3 extends over 14 amino acids. Per germline, CDR1 LNHDA and CDR2 SQIVND (reference sequence). The CDR3 coding sequence is TGTGCCACCCCGGGACACCTCCCTTTTCAGCCCCAGCATTTT. Protein sequence: CATPGHLPFQPQHF.

This chain links TRBV6-5 with TRBJ2-7; 9 bases fit TRBD2. This CDR3 has 13 amino acids. The V segment lost 5 bases and the J segment 8 bases; nucleotides outside the gene matches: 7. The germline V gene encodes CDR1 MNHEY and CDR2 SVGAGI. The CDR3 DNA follows: TGTGCCAGCAGTATTGGACTAGCGCTACAGCAGTACTTC. Protein product: CASSIGLALQQYF.

The rearrangement uses TRBV6-5 and TRBJ2-5, with 7 nucleotides matching TRBD2. This CDR3 comprises 14 residues. V shed 0 bases, J shed 2 bases, and the junction held 0 bases outside the gene matches. Germline CDR1 reads MNHEY; CDR2 reads SVGAGI. The CDR3 nucleotides read TGTGCCAGCAGTTACTCGGGACTACAAGAGACCCAGTACTTC. As protein: CASSYSGLQETQYF.

Here the CDR3 DNA reads TGTGCCAGCAGTCATATAGCGGGTCTACCCGACGAGCAGTACTTC. Amino acid sequence: CASSHIAGLPDEQYF. The chain couples TRBV27 to TRBJ2-7, with 7 nucleotides matching TRBD2. The CDR3 runs to 15 residues. The J segment lost 5 bases and the V segment lost 5 bases, leaving 12 bases of the junction unmatched. CDR1 and CDR2 from the germline V gene are MNHEY and SMNVEV (reference sequence).

This chain uses TRBV3-1 (or the pseudogene TRBV3-2) with TRBJ1-3; 7 nucleotides align to TRBD1. V lost 4 bases to trimming and J lost 7 bases; unmatched junction nucleotides: 7. This CDR3 comprises 14 residues. Germline V gene lookup returns CDR1 LGHDT and CDR2 YNNKEL (reference sequence). CDR3 DNA: TGTGCCAGCAGCCTCCGACAGGGAGAGAACACCATATATTTT. Translation gives CASSLRQGENTIYF.

This clone was seen only a few times. The V and J genes are TRBV3-1 (or the pseudogene TRBV3-2) and TRBJ1-3; D ambiguous. The V end was cut by 1 base, the J end by 4 bases, with 8 bases between. The germline V gene has CDR1 LGHDT and CDR2 YNNKEL (reference sequence). The CDR3 is 14 amino acids. The CDR3 loop reads CASSQVGEGNTIYF. CDR3 nucleotides: TGTGCCAGCAGCCAAGTCGGGGAAGGAAACACCATATATTTT.

The chain employs TRBV4-2 and TRBJ2-7; the D gene is possibly TRBD2 (6 bases). Germline assignment: CDR1 LGHNA and CDR2 YNFKEQ. V lost 2 bases and J lost 4, with 18 bases in between. There are 16 residues in the CDR3. The CDR3 nucleotides are TGTGCCAGCAGCCAAAAGGGACTGGGGGGAAGGTACGAGCAGTACGTC. Its translation: CASSQKGLGGRYEQYV.

The chain employs TRBV2 and TRBJ2-3; no clear D gene. The CDR3 runs 13 residues. With 6 bases removed from V and 4 bases from J, the gap between germline ends came to 11 bases. Germline CDR1 reads SNHLY; CDR2 reads FYNNEI. CDR3 residues: CASRAHPADTQYF. CDR3 DNA sequence: TGTGCCAGCAGGGCCCACCCCGCAGATACGCAGTATTTT.

The rearrangement joins TRBV18 to TRBJ2-2, with 11 bases identical to TRBD1. Germline CDR1 is KGHSH and CDR2 is LQKENI. Trimming at V came to 5 bases and at J to 3 bases, leaving 14 bases not matched to a gene. The CDR3 loop spans 19 amino acids. CDR3 DNA: TGTGCCAGCTCAAAACCGGGACAGGGGGTTCCCTATGACACCGGGGAGCTGTTTTTT. Translating it yields CASSKPGQGVPYDTGELFF.

The chain is built from TRBV15 and TRBJ1-5; a possible D gene is TRBD1 (5 bases). This CDR3 region has 14 residues. Looked up from germline, CDR1 is LNHNV and CDR2 is YYDKDF (reference sequence). V lost 6 bases and J lost 3, with 12 bases in between. CDR3 amino acids: CATRVRDSNQPQHF. The CDR3 DNA reads as TGTGCCACCAGAGTCCGGGACTCCAATCAGCCCCAGCATTTT.

The CDR3 region is CASSSDSRTEAFF. Here the CDR3 DNA reads TGCGCCAGCAGCTCGGACAGCCGCACTGAAGCTTTCTTT. The chain employs TRBV5-1 and TRBJ1-1, with D possibly TRBD1 on 6 matching bases. CDR1 and CDR2 from the germline V gene are SGHRS and YFSETQ. The CDR3 spans 13 residues. V was trimmed by 3 bases and J by 4 bases, leaving 10 bases between them.

In this sample, this clone turned up once. The gene calls are TRBV29-1 and TRBJ1-1, with D tentatively TRBD1 (5 bases). The germline V gene encodes CDR1 SQVTM and CDR2 ANQGSEA. V lost 4 bases and J lost 3, with 9 bases in between. This CDR3 comprises 12 residues. The CDR3 spells CSVGGGDTEAFF. CDR3 nucleotide sequence: TGCAGCGTTGGCGGGGGGGACACTGAAGCTTTCTTT.

J is TRBJ1-2 and V is TRBV15; the D gene is possibly TRBD1 (6 bases). CDR3 length: 17 residues. CDR1 is LNHNV, CDR2 YYDKDF, per germline (reference sequence). V lost 0 bases and J 2 bases, leaving 16 bases between the germline ends. This CDR3 reads CATSRDPFLTGNYGYTF. The CDR3 coding sequence is TGTGCCACCAGCAGAGATCCTTTTCTAACAGGGAACTATGGCTACACCTTC.

J is TRBJ2-2 and V is TRBV29-1; possibly TRBD2 for D (5 bases). This CDR3 spans 13 amino acids. CDR1 is SQVTM, CDR2 ANQGSEA, per germline. V was pared by 4 bases and J by 5 bases, with 11 bases between. The DNA for the CDR3 is TGCAGCGTTGGTTGGACGGGGACCGGGGAGCTGTTTTTT. Residues: CSVGWTGTGELFF.

The chain has TRBV6-5 and TRBJ2-1; D unclear. V lost 7 bases, J lost 2 bases, and 12 bases lay in between. This CDR3 region has 14 residues. CDR1 is MNHEY, CDR2 SVGAGI, per germline. The CDR3 DNA is TGTGCCAGCACTCCGACTCCCCCCTACAATGAGCAGTTCTTC. Residues: CASTPTPPYNEQFF.

The chain carries TRBV6-1 and TRBJ1-2; unclear D gene. The germline CDR1 and CDR2 sequences are MNHNS and SASEGT. V lost 1 base and J 3 bases, leaving 12 bases between the germline ends. The CDR3 sequence is 15 residues long. Here the CDR3 DNA reads TGTGCCAGCAGTGAAGTCGGGATCCCGGACTATGGCTACACCTTC. As protein: CASSEVGIPDYGYTF.

As DNA, the CDR3 is TGTGCCAGCAGCTTAGGAGGACAGGGTTGGGGTGAAAAACTGTTTTTT. Translated: CASSLGGQGWGEKLFF. This chain links TRBV7-2 with TRBJ1-4; 8 nucleotides match TRBD1. Losses at the gene ends were 1 base for V and 7 bases for J; bases not matched to a gene: 8. CDR3 size: 16 residues. Germline V gives CDR1 SGHTA, CDR2 FQGNSA. The full variable domain, rest sourced from reference TRBV7-2 and TRBJ1-4, is GAGVSQSPSNKVTEKGKDVELRCDPISGHTALYWYRQSLGQGLEFLIYFQGNSAPDKSGLPSDRFSAERTGGSVSTLTIQRTQQEDSAVYLCASSLGGQGWGEKLFFGSGTQLSVL.

There are a few counts of this clone. The rearrangement links TRBV18 to TRBJ1-1; TRBD1 might be the D (6 bases). Looked up from germline, CDR1 is KGHSH and CDR2 is LQKENI. The length of the CDR3 is 13 residues. With 4 bases removed from V and 5 bases from J, the gap between germline ends came to 11 bases. The CDR3 is CASSRAGETEAFF. Written as DNA, the CDR3 is TGTGCCAGCTCACGGGCAGGGGAGACTGAAGCTTTCTTT.

The chain links TRBV18 to TRBJ1-5; D uncertain. The CDR3 is 16 amino acids. CDR1 is KGHSH, CDR2 LQKENI, per germline. V lost 3 bases and J lost 0, with 12 bases in between. In nucleotides, the CDR3 is TGTGCCAGCTCACCCAACCCGAGGGCTAGCAATCAGCCCCAGCATTTT. Translated, it gives CASSPNPRASNQPQHF.

The chain couples TRBV5-4 to TRBJ2-7; TRBD2 is a possible D gene (6 bases). The germline gives CDR1 SGHNT, CDR2 YYREEE (reference sequence). This CDR3 contains 15 residues. The V end lost 1 base, the J end lost 3 bases, and 14 bases lay between the germline ends. CDR3 sequence (DNA): TGTGCCAGCAGCTTGAAGACGGGAGAAGGCTACGAGCAGTACTTC. This codes for CASSLKTGEGYEQYF.

Turning to this clone: Mismatch with germline at one junction end may stem from a read error. This rearrangement joins TRBV12-3 or TRBV12-4 to TRBJ2-4; 8 positions agree with TRBD2. This CDR3 comprises 13 residues. In nucleotides, the CDR3 is TGTGCCTGCAGACCGGGAGGGGGAAACATTCAGTACTTC. It yields the protein CACRPGGGNIQYF.

The chain is built from TRBV2 and TRBJ1-5; TRBD1 matches 7 bases. From germline, CDR1 is SNHLY and CDR2 FYNNEI. There are 14 residues in the CDR3. The J segment lost 5 bases and the V segment lost 5 bases, leaving 6 bases of the junction unmatched. The DNA for the CDR3 is TGTGCCAGCAGTACAGGGGATGGGTATCAGCCCCAGCATTTT. Its translation is CASSTGDGYQPQHF.